Below, one T cell receptor beta chain is given with its context. The CDR3 is 15 amino acids. Germline lookup yields CDR1 LGHNA and CDR2 YNFKEQ. Trimming took 4 bases from V and 3 from J; bases not matched to a gene: 0. This table comes from immunoSEQ multiplex PCR, and its TCRdb copy is limited to in-frame clones, with some not included. Of approximately 260,000 clones listed, about 86% were seen once; the top ten hold 4.1%. The data belong to a study of blood T cell repertoires in COVID-19. Background on the study: Acute and convalescent COVID-19 specimens originated in the United States, Italy and Spain. PBMCs, B-cell-depleted T cells, or T cells provided the cDNA or gDNA that made up the material.

The source is a young man with acute COVID-19. The sample taken for sequencing was PBMCs or T cells enriched from blood (not recorded which). J is TRBJ2-2 and V is TRBV4-2; 12 bases line up with TRBD2. CDR3 in DNA: TGTGCCAGCAGCCCTAGCGGGAGGGACACCGGGGAGCTGTTTTTT. It specifies CASSPSGRDTGELFF.